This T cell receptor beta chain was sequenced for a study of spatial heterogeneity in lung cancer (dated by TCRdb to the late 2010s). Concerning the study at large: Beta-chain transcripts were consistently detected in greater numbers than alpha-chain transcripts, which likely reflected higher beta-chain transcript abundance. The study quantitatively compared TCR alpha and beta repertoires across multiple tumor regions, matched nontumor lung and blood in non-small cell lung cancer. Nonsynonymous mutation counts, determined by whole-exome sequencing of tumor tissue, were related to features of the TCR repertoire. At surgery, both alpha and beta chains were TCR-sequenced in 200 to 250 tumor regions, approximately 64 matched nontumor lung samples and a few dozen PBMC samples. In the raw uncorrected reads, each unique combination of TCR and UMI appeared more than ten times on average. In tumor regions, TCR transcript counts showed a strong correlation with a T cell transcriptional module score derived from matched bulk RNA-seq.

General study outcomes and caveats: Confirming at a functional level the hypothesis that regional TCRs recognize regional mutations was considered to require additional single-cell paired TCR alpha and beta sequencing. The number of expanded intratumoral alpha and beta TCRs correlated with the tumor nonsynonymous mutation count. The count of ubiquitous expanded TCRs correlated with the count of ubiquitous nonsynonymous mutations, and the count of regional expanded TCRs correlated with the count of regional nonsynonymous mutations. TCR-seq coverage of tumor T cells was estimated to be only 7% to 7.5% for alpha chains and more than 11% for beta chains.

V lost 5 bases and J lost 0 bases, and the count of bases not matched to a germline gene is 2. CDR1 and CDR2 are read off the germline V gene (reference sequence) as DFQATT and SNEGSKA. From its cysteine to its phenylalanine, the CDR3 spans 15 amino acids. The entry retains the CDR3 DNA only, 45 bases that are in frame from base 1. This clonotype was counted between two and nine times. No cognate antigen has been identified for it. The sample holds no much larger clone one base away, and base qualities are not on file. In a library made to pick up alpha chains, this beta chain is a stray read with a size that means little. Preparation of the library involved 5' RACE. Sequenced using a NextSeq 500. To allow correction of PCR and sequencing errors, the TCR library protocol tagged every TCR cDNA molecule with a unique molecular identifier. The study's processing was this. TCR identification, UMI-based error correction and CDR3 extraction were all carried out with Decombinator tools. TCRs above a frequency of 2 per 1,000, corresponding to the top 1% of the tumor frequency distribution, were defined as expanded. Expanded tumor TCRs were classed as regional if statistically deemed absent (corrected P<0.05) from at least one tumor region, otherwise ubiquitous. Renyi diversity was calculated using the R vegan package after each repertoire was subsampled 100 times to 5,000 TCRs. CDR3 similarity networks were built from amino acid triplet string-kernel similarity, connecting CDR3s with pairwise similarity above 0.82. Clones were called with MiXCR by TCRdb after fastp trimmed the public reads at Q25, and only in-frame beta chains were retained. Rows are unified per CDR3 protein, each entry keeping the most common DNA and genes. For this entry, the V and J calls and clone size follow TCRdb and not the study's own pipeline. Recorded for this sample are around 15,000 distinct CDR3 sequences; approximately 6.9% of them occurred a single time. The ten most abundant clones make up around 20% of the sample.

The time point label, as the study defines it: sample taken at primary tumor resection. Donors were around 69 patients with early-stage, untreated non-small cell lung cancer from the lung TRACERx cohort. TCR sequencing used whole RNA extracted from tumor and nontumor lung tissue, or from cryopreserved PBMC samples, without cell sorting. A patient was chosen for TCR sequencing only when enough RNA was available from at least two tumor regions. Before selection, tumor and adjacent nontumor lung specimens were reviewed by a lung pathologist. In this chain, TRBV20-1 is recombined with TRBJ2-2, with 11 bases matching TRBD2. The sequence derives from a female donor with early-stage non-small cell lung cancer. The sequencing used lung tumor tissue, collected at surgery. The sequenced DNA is TGCAGTGCTCTAGCGGGGGGCTCGAACACCGGGGAGCTGTTTTTT. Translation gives CSALAGGSNTGELFF.